This T cell receptor (beta chain) was documented in a study of patients and donors after allogeneic stem cell transplantation. The CDR3 spans 19 residues. Deletions cut 3 bases from V and 3 bases from J, with 23 bases between. CDR1 MGHRA and CDR2 YSYEKL come from the germline V gene. Each CDR3 protein is one row after TCRdb ran MiXCR on the RT-PCR reads. The data show 400,000 to 450,000 distinct CDR3 sequences, approximately 16% seen once. The TCR comes from a human donor who was either an allogeneic HSCT recipient or a stem cell or donor lymphocyte infusion donor (not recorded which). It is not recorded whose cells these are; they may come from a transplant donor. The chain uses TRBV4-1 and TRBJ2-2, with a weak D call TRBD2 (5 bases). Sequencing used blood, either unsorted or a sorted T cell fraction (not recorded which). CDR3 DNA sequence: TGCGCCAGCAGCCAGTTTGGACTGATAGAACTAGGGTACACCGGGGAGCTGTTTTTT. Its protein is CASSQFGLIELGYTGELFF.